This TCR beta chain was obtained from a study of vaccination and CD4 T cells after COVID-19. Study information: Recovered-phase convalescent patients showed SARS-CoV-2 positivity by nasal swab PCR; 9 or 10 were mild, one severe. Notes on the study in general: The appearance of a median about 88% of reactive clones in convalescent patients occurred only post-vaccination.

The CDR3 totals 15 residues. Germline V gives CDR1 MDHEN, CDR2 SYDVKM. V shed 5 bases, J shed 7 bases, and the junction held 13 bases outside the gene matches. In regard to this clonotype: What it recognizes is unknown.

CD4+ T cells that had been cultured provided DNA sequenced with the Oncomine TCR Beta short-read assay. DNA came from CD4+ T cells after culture. TCRdb ran MiXCR on the PCR reads and lists one entry per CDR3 protein. The sample contains approximately 5,000 distinct CDR3 sequences, around 32% of which appear only once. The treatment is: roughly 10-day PBMC culture with coronavirus spike peptide pools or control peptides (ViraFEST assay). CD4+ T cells were isolated by negative selection after approximately eleven days of culture. The receptor was derived from a human donor who had recovered from COVID-19. This sample comprised CD4+ T cells from blood, cultured in vitro, obtained after SARS-CoV-2 vaccination. The chain recombines TRBV28 with TRBJ2-7; TRBD2 agrees at 8 bases. The CDR3: CASSPLDKRESEQYF. CDR3 nucleotide sequence: TGTGCCAGCAGTCCCCTTGACAAGCGGGAGAGTGAGCAGTACTTC.